The 18 T cell receptor beta chains in this list originate from one sample, sequenced in a study of blood T cell repertoires in COVID-19. The table came from immunoSEQ multiplex PCR; TCRdb's copy has only in-frame clones and leaves some out. The sample holds 200,000 to 300,000 clones, approximately 86% seen once. The sample comprised peripheral blood. All receptors derive from a man younger than 40 with active or convalescent COVID-19.

The chain couples TRBV4-1 to TRBJ1-5; possibly TRBD1 for D (5 bases). V was pared by 1 base and J by 3 bases, with 10 bases between. The germline CDR1 and CDR2 sequences are MGHRA and YSYEKL. The CDR3 is 15 residues long. The CDR3, as DNA: TGCGCCAGCAGCCAAGCAGGGTGGAACAATCAGCCCCAGCATTTT. Its translation is CASSQAGWNNQPQHF.

This clone has just one count. J is TRBJ2-1 and V is TRBV21-1; the table's D call TRBD1 went unverified against the DNA. TRBV21-1 is a known pseudogene. The length of the CDR3 is 14 residues. This CDR3 reads CASSKRQGMYEQFF. In DNA, the CDR3 is TGTGCCAGCAGCAAGAGGCAGGGTATGTATGAGCAGTTCTTC.

The V gene is TRBV6-5, the J gene TRBJ2-7; a weak D match, TRBD1 (5 bases). V was cut by 6 bases and J by 3 bases, with 9 bases left in between. The V gene's germline CDR1 is MNHEY and CDR2 SVGAGI. This CDR3 spans 12 amino acids. The CDR3 DNA sequence: TGTGCCAGCAGCAGGGTGATCTACGAGCAGTACTTC. Its translation is CASSRVIYEQYF.

The chain has TRBV4-3 and TRBJ2-7; 13 bases are shared with TRBD2. The CDR3 contains 15 residues. Germline CDR1 and CDR2: LGHNA and YSLEER. V shed 0 bases, J shed 11 bases, and the junction held 7 bases outside the gene matches. The CDR3 sequence is CASSQEPGTSGTKYF. In DNA form, the CDR3 reads TGCGCCAGCAGCCAAGAACCCGGGACTAGCGGGACCAAGTACTTC.

This CDR3 is CASSSDNFGELFF. The CDR3 bases are TGCGCCAGCAGCTCGGACAATTTCGGGGAGCTGTTTTTT. This rearrangement joins TRBV5-1 to TRBJ2-2; perhaps TRBD1 as D (5 bases). V gave up 3 bases and J gave up 7 bases, with 10 bases separating them. The CDR3 loop spans 13 amino acids. Germline V gives CDR1 SGHRS, CDR2 YFSETQ.

CDR3 amino acids: CASSQEMDRGLFGYTF. The CDR3 DNA reads as TGTGCCAGCAGCCAAGAGATGGACAGGGGGCTTTTTGGCTACACCTTC. This rearrangement joins TRBV4-2 to TRBJ1-2; 11 nucleotides line up with TRBD1. Germline CDR1 is LGHNA and CDR2 is YNFKEQ. V gave up 0 bases and J gave up 7 bases; unmatched junction bases: 7. This CDR3 has 16 amino acids.

The chain carries TRBV9 and TRBJ2-2, with TRBD2 matching over 7 bases. This CDR3 spans 17 amino acids. Germline values: CDR1 SGDLS, CDR2 YYNGEE. Unmatched junction bases numbered 12, after V lost 0 bases and J lost 7 bases. DNA for the CDR3: TGTGCCAGCAGCGTAGACCCCCAGCCGGGGGGAATCGGGGAGCTGTTTTTT. Translating gives CASSVDPQPGGIGELFF.

The chain employs TRBV6-6 and TRBJ2-7, with 11 bases fitting TRBD2. The V and J ends lost 6 bases and 5 bases, in that order; junction bases with no gene match: 9. Germline V gene lookup returns CDR1 MNHNY and CDR2 SVGAGI (reference sequence). This CDR3 has 15 residues. The CDR3, as DNA: TGTGCCAGCAGATTACTGACTAGCGGGGTCGACGAGCAGTACTTC. Protein: CASRLLTSGVDEQYF.

This rearrangement joins TRBV7-2 to TRBJ2-4, with a possible D match to TRBD2 (7 bases). The CDR3 is 15 residues long. V lost 5 bases, J lost 6 bases, and 17 bases lay in between. The germline V gene has CDR1 SGHTA and CDR2 FQGNSA. This CDR3 reads CASSPVLGGGNIQYF. The CDR3 coding sequence is TGTGCCAGCAGCCCAGTCTTAGGGGGGGGAAACATTCAGTACTTC. Drawing the rest from reference TRBV7-2 and TRBJ2-4, the complete variable domain is GAGVSQSPSNKVTEKGKDVELRCDPISGHTALYWYRQSLGQGLEFLIYFQGNSAPDKSGLPSDRFSAERTGGSVSTLTIQRTQQEDSAVYLCASSPVLGGGNIQYFGAGTRLSVL.

The chain is built from TRBV19 and TRBJ2-2, with TRBD1 matching over 9 bases. The germline CDR1 and CDR2 sequences are LNHDA and SQIVND (reference sequence). The CDR3 runs to 18 residues. With 5 bases clipped from V and 0 bases from J, the junction kept 10 bases outside the gene matches. As DNA, the CDR3 is TGTGCCAGTAGTCGTAAGTCCGGGACAGGGACGAACACCGGGGAGCTGTTTTTT. Encoded protein: CASSRKSGTGTNTGELFF.

V usage is TRBV7-9 and J usage is TRBJ1-2, with D unresolved. The V gene's germline CDR1 is SEHNR and CDR2 FQNEAQ (reference sequence). The CDR3 is made up of 12 amino acids. V lost 6 bases, J lost 6 bases, and 11 bases lay in between. The CDR3 DNA sequence: TGTGCCAGCAGACTAGAGTATCATGGCTACACCTTC. Translated: CASRLEYHGYTF.

The chain uses TRBV9 and TRBJ1-1; TRBD1 agrees at 9 bases. Germline V gene lookup returns CDR1 SGDLS and CDR2 YYNGEE. The CDR3 is made up of 16 amino acids. The J segment lost 5 bases and the V segment lost 3 bases, leaving 11 bases of the junction unmatched. In DNA, the CDR3 is TGTGCCAGCAGCGGACAGGGGGATGTGAAGACGACTGAAGCTTTCTTT. Translated: CASSGQGDVKTTEAFF.

The V and J genes are TRBV19 and TRBJ1-6; no clear D. This CDR3 region has 12 residues. The V and J ends lost 5 bases and 6 bases respectively, with 5 bases between them. Germline CDR1 is LNHDA and CDR2 is SQIVND (reference sequence). Here the CDR3 reads CASSSSNSPLHF. The CDR3, as DNA: TGTGCCAGTAGTTCGAGTAATTCACCCCTCCACTTT. Using reference TRBV19 and TRBJ1-6 for the parts outside the CDR3, the full variable domain is DGGITQSPKYLFRKEGQNVTLSCEQNLNHDAMYWYRQDPGQGLRLIYYSQIVNDFQKGDIAEGYSVSREKKESFPLTVTSAQKNPTAFYLCASSSSNSPLHFGNGTRLTVT.

V and J are TRBV10-1 and TRBJ2-3; a weak D match, TRBD1 (6 bases). The CDR3 consists of 14 residues. Germline V CDR1 and CDR2: WNHNN, SYGVQD (reference sequence). V lost 3 bases, J lost 4 bases, and 11 bases lay in between. The DNA for the CDR3 is TGCGCCAGCAGTGATAGTCCAGGGGCAGATACGCAGTATTTT. This codes for CASSDSPGADTQYF.

CDR3 in amino acids: CASSFGRGNEKLFF. The CDR3 bases are TGTGCCAGCAGTTTTGGCAGGGGTAATGAAAAACTGTTTTTT. The chain carries TRBV2 and TRBJ1-4; the D gene is possibly TRBD1 (6 bases). Germline assignment: CDR1 SNHLY and CDR2 FYNNEI. The CDR3 runs to 14 residues. Trimming shortened V by 5 bases and J by 4 bases, and 11 bases separated the two germline ends.

The rearrangement links TRBV5-1 to TRBJ2-7, with D possibly TRBD1 on 6 matching bases. This CDR3 is built from 14 residues. With 6 bases removed from V and 6 bases from J, the gap between germline ends came to 19 bases. From germline, CDR1 is SGHRS and CDR2 YFSETQ. CDR3 sequence (DNA): TGCGCCAGCACCTACAGCGGACAGACGCGCGAGCAGTACTTC. It codes for CASTYSGQTREQYF.

This rearrangement joins TRBV6-5 to TRBJ2-4; 8 positions agree with TRBD1. The CDR3 runs 14 residues. Germline V gene sequence: CDR1 MNHEY, CDR2 SVGAGI. Germline trimming cut 6 bases from V and 6 bases from J; bases unmatched to any gene: 7. CDR3 region: CASSVAGGLNIQYF. The DNA for the CDR3 is TGTGCCAGCAGCGTGGCAGGGGGCTTAAACATTCAGTACTTC.

The chain carries TRBV2 and TRBJ1-4; D remains ambiguous. Germline loops: CDR1 SNHLY, CDR2 FYNNEI. V shed 3 bases and J shed 7 bases, with 9 bases lying between them. The CDR3 sequence is 13 residues long. This chain's CDR3 is CASSDYPGEKLFF. The CDR3 DNA sequence: TGTGCCAGCAGTGATTATCCGGGTGAAAAACTGTTTTTT.